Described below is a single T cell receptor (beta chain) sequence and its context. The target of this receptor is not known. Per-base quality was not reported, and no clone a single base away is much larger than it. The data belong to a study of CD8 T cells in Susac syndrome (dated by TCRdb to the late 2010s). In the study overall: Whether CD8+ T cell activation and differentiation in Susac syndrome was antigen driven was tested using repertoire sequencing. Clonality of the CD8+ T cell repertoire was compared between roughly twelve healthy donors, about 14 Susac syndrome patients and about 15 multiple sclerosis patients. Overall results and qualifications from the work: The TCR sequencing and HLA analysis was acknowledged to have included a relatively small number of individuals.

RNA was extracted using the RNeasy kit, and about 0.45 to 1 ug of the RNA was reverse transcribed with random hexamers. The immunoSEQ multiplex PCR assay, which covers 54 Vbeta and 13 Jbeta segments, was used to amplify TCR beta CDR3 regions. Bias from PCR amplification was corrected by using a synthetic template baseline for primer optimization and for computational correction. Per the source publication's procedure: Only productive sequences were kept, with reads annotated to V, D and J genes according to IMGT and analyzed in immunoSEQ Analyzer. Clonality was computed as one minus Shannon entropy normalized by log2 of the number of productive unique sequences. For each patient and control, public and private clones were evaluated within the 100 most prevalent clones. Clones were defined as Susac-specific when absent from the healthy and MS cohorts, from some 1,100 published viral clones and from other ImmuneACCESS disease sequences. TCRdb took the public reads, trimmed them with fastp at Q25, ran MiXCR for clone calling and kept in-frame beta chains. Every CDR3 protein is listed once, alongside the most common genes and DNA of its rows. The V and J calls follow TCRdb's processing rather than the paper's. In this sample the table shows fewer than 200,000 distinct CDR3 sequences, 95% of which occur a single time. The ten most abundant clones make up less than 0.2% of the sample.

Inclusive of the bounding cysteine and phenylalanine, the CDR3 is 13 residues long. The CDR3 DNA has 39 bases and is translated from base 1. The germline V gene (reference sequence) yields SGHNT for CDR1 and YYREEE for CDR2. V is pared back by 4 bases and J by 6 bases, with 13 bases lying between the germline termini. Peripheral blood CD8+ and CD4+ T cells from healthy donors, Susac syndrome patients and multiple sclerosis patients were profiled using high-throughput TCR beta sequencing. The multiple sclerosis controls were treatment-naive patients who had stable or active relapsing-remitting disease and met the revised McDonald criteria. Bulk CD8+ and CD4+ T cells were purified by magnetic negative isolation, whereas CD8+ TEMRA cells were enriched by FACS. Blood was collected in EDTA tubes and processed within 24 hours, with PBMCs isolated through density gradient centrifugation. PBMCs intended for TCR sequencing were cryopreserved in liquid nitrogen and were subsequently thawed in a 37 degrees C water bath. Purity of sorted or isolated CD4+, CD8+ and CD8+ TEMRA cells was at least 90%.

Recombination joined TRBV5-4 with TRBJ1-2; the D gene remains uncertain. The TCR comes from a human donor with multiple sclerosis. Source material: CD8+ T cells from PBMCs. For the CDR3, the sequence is CASSPEVEDGYTF. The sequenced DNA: TGTGCCAGCAGCCCGGAGGTGGAGGATGGCTACACCTTC.